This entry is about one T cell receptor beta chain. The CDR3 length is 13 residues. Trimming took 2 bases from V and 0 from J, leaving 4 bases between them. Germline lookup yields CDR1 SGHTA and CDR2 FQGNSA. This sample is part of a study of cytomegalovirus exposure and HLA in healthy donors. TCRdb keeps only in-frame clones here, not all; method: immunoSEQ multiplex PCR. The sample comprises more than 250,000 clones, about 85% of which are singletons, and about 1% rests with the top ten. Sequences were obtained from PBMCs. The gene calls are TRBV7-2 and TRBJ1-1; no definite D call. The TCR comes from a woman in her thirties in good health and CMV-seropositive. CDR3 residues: CASSLRLNTEAFF. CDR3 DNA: TGTGCCAGCAGCTTACGACTGAACACTGAAGCTTTCTTT.